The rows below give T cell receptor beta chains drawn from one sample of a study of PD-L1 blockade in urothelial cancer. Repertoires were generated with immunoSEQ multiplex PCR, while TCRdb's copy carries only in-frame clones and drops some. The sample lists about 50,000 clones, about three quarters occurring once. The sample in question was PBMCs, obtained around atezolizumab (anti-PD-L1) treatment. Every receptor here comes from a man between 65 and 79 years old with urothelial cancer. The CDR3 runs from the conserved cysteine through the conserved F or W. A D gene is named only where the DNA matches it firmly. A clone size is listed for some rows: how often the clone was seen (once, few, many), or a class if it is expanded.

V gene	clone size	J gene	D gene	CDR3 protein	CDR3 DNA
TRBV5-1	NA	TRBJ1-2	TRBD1	CASSTGQNQGYTF	TGCGCCAGCAGCACGGGACAGAATCAAGGCTACACCTTC
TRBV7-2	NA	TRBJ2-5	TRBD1	CASSHRGRETQYF	TGTGCCAGCAGCCACAGGGGCCGGGAGACCCAGTACTTC
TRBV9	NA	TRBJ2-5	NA	CASSFTGGGTETQYF	TGTGCCAGCAGCTTCACAGGGGGAGGGACAGAGACCCAGTACTTC
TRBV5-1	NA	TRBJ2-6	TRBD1	CASSLEGTGAGANVLTF	TGCGCCAGCAGCTTGGAAGGGACAGGGGCCGGGGCCAACGTCCTGACTTTC
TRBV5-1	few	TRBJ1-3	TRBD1	CASSLAGGKSSGNTIYF	TGCGCCAGCAGCTTGGCAGGGGGCAAATCTTCTGGAAACACCATATATTTT
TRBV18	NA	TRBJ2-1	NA	CASSPPSSYNEQFF	TGTGCCAGCTCCCCCCCGAGCTCCTACAATGAGCAGTTCTTC
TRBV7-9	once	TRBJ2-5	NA	CASSSGPETQYF	TGTGCCAGCAGCTCCGGTCCCGAGACCCAGTACTTC
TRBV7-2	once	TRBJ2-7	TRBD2	CASSPTSGSSYEQYF	TGTGCCAGCAGCCCTACTAGCGGGAGCTCCTACGAGCAGTACTTC
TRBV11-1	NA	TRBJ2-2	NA	CASSRPRGIRTGELFF	TGTGCCAGCAGCCGTCCTCGGGGGATTCGCACCGGGGAGCTGTTTTTT
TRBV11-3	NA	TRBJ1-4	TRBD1	CASSLSLDRDEPATNEKLFF	TGTGCCAGCAGCTTATCCCTGGACAGGGATGAACCTGCAACTAATGAAAAACTGTTTTTT
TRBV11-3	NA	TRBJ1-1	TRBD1	CASSSGQGNTEAFF	TGTGCCAGCAGCTCGGGACAGGGGAACACTGAAGCTTTCTTT
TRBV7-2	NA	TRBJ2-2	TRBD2	CASSLKSSGGVYGGELFF	TGTGCCAGCAGCTTAAAATCTAGCGGGGGGGTCTATGGCGGGGAGCTGTTTTTT
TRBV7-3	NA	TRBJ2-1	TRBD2	CASSSLGRGSRYNEQFF	TGTGCCAGCAGCTCCCTGGGGAGGGGCAGTCGGTACAATGAGCAGTTCTTC
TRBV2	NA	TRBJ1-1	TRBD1	CASSGGTGTEAFF	TGTGCCAGCAGTGGAGGGACAGGCACTGAAGCTTTCTTT
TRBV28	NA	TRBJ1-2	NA	CASSSPRDTRYGYTF	TGTGCCAGCAGTTCCCCGAGGGACACGCGTTATGGCTACACCTTC
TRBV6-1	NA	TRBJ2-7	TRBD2	CASSEVRASGTYEQYF	TGTGCCAGCAGTGAAGTTAGGGCTAGCGGGACCTACGAGCAGTACTTC
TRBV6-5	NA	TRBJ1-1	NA	CASTLSQGSTEAFF	TGTGCCAGCACCTTAAGTCAGGGGTCCACTGAAGCTTTCTTT
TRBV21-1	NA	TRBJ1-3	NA	CASSRTGNTIYF	TGTGCCAGCAGCCGGACAGGAAACACCATATATTTT
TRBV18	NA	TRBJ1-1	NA	CASSPGNAILDFEAFF	TGTGCCAGCTCACCAGGGAATGCAATCCTGGACTTTGAAGCTTTCTTT
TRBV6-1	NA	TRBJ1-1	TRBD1	CASSEAKGAGTEAFF	TGTGCCAGCAGTGAAGCGAAGGGGGCTGGGACTGAAGCTTTCTTT
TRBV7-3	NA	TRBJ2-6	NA	CASSLPRGSSGANVLTF	TGTGCCAGCAGCTTGCCCCGAGGAAGCTCTGGGGCCAACGTCCTGACTTTC
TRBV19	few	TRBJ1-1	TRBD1	CASTTTGQGAAEAFF	TGTGCCAGTACCACAACGGGCCAGGGGGCTGCTGAAGCTTTCTTT
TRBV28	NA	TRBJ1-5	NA	CASSLSFRNQPQHF	TGTGCCAGCAGTTTGAGTTTTCGCAATCAGCCCCAGCATTTT
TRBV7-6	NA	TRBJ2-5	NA	CASSLLNAETQYF	TGTGCCAGCAGCCTTCTTAACGCGGAGACCCAGTACTTC
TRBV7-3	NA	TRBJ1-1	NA	CASSLTGALSTEAFF	TGTGCCAGCAGCTTAACAGGGGCCCTGAGCACTGAAGCTTTCTTT
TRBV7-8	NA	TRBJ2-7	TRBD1	CASSLRDRGTLTYEQYF	TGTGCCAGCAGCCTGCGGGACAGGGGGACCCTTACCTACGAGCAGTACTTC
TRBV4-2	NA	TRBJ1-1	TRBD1	CASSPSDRSNTEAFF	TGTGCCAGCAGCCCCTCGGACAGGTCGAACACTGAAGCTTTCTTT
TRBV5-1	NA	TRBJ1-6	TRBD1	CASSLDQGDNSPLHF	TGCGCCAGCAGCTTGGACCAGGGGGATAATTCACCCCTCCACTTT
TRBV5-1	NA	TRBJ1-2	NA	CASSLESGIYGYTF	TGCGCCAGCAGCCTGGAGAGCGGCATATACGGCTACACCTTC
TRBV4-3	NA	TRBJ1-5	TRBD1	CASSQGTGAGQPQHF	TGCGCCAGCAGCCAAGGGACAGGGGCCGGTCAGCCCCAGCATTTT
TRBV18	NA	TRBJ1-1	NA	CASSPSESTEAFF	TGTGCCAGCTCACCATCGGAGAGTACTGAAGCTTTCTTT
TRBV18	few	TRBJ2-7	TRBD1	CASSPRTGEQYF	TGTGCCAGCTCACCGAGGACAGGCGAGCAGTACTTC
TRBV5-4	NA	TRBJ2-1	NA	CASTFGSGREQFF	TGTGCCAGCACTTTTGGTTCTGGGCGTGAGCAGTTCTTC